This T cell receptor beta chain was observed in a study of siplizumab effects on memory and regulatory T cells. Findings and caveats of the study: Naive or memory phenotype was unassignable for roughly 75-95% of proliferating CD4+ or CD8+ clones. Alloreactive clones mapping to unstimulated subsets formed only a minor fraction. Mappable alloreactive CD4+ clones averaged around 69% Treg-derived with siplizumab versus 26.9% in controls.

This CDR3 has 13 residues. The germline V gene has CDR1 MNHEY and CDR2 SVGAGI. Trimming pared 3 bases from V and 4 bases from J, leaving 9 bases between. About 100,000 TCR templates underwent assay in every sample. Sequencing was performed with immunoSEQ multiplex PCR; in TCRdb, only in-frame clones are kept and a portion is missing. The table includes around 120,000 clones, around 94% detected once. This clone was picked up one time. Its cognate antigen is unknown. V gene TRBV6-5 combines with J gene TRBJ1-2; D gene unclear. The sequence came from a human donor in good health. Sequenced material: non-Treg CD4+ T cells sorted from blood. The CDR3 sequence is CASSYGSTYGYTF. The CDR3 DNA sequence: TGTGCCAGCAGTTATGGCAGCACCTATGGCTACACCTTC.